This TCR beta chain was retrieved from a study of blood T cell repertoires in COVID-19. In the study overall: PBMCs, B-cell-depleted T cells, or T cells provided the cDNA or gDNA that made up the material.

CDR3 length: 16 amino acids. Germline lookup yields CDR1 SGHAT and CDR2 FQNNGV. J was trimmed by 9 bases and V by 5 bases; bases with no gene match: 11. Profiled with immunoSEQ multiplex PCR; TCRdb holds only in-frame clones, not every one. The sample consists of 150,000 to 200,000 clones, approximately 91% of them appearing once. The source of this sequence is a man in his 70s with active or convalescent COVID-19. This chain links TRBV11-2 with TRBJ2-1, with TRBD2 matching over 12 bases. Sequenced: peripheral blood. In DNA form, the CDR3 reads TGTGCCAGCAGCGCTCATCTAGCGGGAGGGGGAGGTGAGCAGTTCTTC. It specifies CASSAHLAGGGGEQFF.